Each of the 31 T cell receptor beta chains below was sequenced from the same sample in a study of T-cell reconstitution after alpha-beta-depleted transplantation in children. The library targeted TCRbeta and was prepared with unique molecular identifiers. TCRdb used MiXCR to reprocess the PCR reads, holding one entry per CDR3 protein. The profile shows some 600,000 distinct CDR3 sequences, approximately 16% of them singletons. Sequenced material: PBMCs from the stem cell graft donor, taken from the stem cell graft. These receptor sequences come from a human donor who donated a stem cell graft to a child with acute myeloid leukemia.

This clonotype was found a few times. The chain recombines TRBV4-3 with TRBJ1-1, with unresolved D. Germline V gene sequence: CDR1 LGHNA, CDR2 YSLEER. The V end lost 0 bases, the J end lost 1 base, and 12 bases lay between the germline ends. This CDR3 spans 16 amino acids. CDR3 sequence reads: CASSQDRRGRNTEAFF. The CDR3 bases are TGCGCCAGCAGCCAAGATCGCCGAGGACGGAACACTGAAGCTTTCTTT.

Remarks on this clonotype: A junction boundary mismatches the germline segment, possibly from a read error. J is TRBJ2-2 and V is TRBV20-1; no definite D call. The CDR3 runs to 12 residues. Germline values: CDR1 DFQATT, CDR2 SNEGSKA (reference sequence). The CDR3: CCATRYTGELFF. CDR3 nucleotide sequence: TGCTGTGCTACACGCTACACCGGGGAGCTGTTTTTT.

This clonotype was picked up many times. The chain links TRBV4-3 to TRBJ1-2, with D possibly TRBD1 on 5 matching bases. The V and J ends lost 2 bases and 8 bases respectively, with 12 bases between them. CDR1 LGHNA and CDR2 YSLEER come from the germline V gene. The CDR3 extends over 13 amino acids. The CDR3 reads CASSQKSGSGYTF. In DNA form, the CDR3 reads TGCGCCAGCAGCCAAAAATCAGGGAGCGGCTACACCTTC.

This clonotype was recorded many times. V is TRBV20-1 and J is TRBJ2-5; 12 positions agree with TRBD1. The V gene's germline CDR1 is DFQATT and CDR2 SNEGSKA (reference sequence). This CDR3 is 14 amino acids long. The CDR3 loop reads CSPGDRGLWETQYF. CDR3 bases: TGCAGCCCTGGGGACAGGGGGCTGTGGGAGACCCAGTACTTC.

The sample holds a few counts of this clonotype. The V gene is TRBV12-3 or TRBV12-4, the J gene TRBJ1-4; perhaps TRBD1 as D (6 bases). The CDR3 totals 15 residues. V was clipped by 2 bases and J by 4 bases, with 11 bases between them. This chain's CDR3 is CASSLKAGDNEKLFF. CDR3 nucleotides: TGTGCCAGCAGTTTAAAGGCAGGGGATAATGAAAAACTGTTTTTT.

The rearrangement joins TRBV7-3 to TRBJ2-3; 7 positions agree with TRBD2. The CDR3 has 13 amino acids. The junction had 3 bases not matched to a gene; V was cut back by 3 bases and J by 6 bases. The germline V gene has CDR1 SGHTA and CDR2 FQGTGA. The CDR3 sequence is CASSFTSVDTQYF. The CDR3 nucleotides are TGTGCCAGCAGCTTCACTAGCGTCGATACGCAGTATTTT.

This clonotype was found once. A read error is possible here, since a much larger clone lies one base away. V is TRBV5-1 and J is TRBJ1-1; D remains unclear. CDR1 is SGHRS and CDR2 is YFSETQ in the germline V gene. The CDR3 has 13 residues. The V end lost 2 bases, the J end lost 4 bases, and 9 bases lay between the germline ends. The CDR3: CASSFEVPTEAFF. For the CDR3, the DNA is TGCGCCAGCAGCTTCGAGGTCCCCACTGAAGCTTTCTTT.

The sample holds many counts of this clonotype. The chain has TRBV9 and TRBJ1-2; D is possibly TRBD1 (6 bases). Germline-derived CDR1 and CDR2 are SGDLS and YYNGEE. The CDR3 runs to 12 residues. V dropped 5 bases and J dropped 4 bases, with 9 bases sitting between them. The CDR3 region has the DNA TGTGCCAGCAGGAGGGACATCTATGGCTACACCTTC. Its protein product is CASRRDIYGYTF.

This clonotype has only a few counts. The V call is TRBV13, the J call TRBJ1-1; the D gene is possibly TRBD1 (5 bases). The CDR3 extends over 13 amino acids. V was clipped by 2 bases and J by 8 bases, with 12 bases between them. The germline V gene has CDR1 PRHDT and CDR2 FYEKMQ (reference sequence). DNA for the CDR3: TGTGCCAGCAGCTTATCCGGGGCACAGGAAGCTTTCTTT. Translation gives CASSLSGAQEAFF.

The chain is built from TRBV7-8 and TRBJ1-4, with D possibly TRBD1 on 5 matching bases. The CDR3 is 14 amino acids. Between the trimmed V and J ends, which lost 5 bases and 5 bases, there was a span of 12 bases. The germline V gene encodes CDR1 SGHVS and CDR2 FQNEAQ. The CDR3 spells CASSRQRKNEKLFF. The CDR3 DNA reads as TGTGCCAGCAGCCGACAGCGTAAGAATGAAAAACTGTTTTTT. Filled out from reference TRBV7-8 and TRBJ1-4, the complete variable domain reads GAGVSQSPRYKVAKRGQDVALRCDPISGHVSLFWYQQALGQGPEFLTYFQNEAQLDKSGLPSDRFFAERPEGSVSTLKIQRTQQEDSAVYLCASSRQRKNEKLFFGSGTQLSVL.

This chain joins TRBV7-9 and TRBJ2-7; maybe TRBD2 (5 bases). This CDR3 contains 15 residues. V was trimmed by 4 bases and J by 0 bases, leaving 13 bases between them. The V gene's germline CDR1 is SEHNR and CDR2 FQNEAQ (reference sequence). In DNA, the CDR3 is TGTGCCAGCAGCTCCCCTGGACTGAGCTCCTACGAGCAGTACGTC. Its protein product is CASSSPGLSSYEQYV.

The J gene is TRBJ1-2, the V gene TRBV2; D may be TRBD1 (5 bases). Trimming took off 5 bases at V and 5 bases at J, with 12 bases between the two ends. This CDR3 has 13 residues. CDR1 is SNHLY and CDR2 is FYNNEI in the germline V gene. The CDR3 sequence is CASSYRIEYGYTF. CDR3 sequence (DNA): TGTGCCAGCAGTTACAGGATCGAATATGGCTACACCTTC.

There are many counts of this clonotype. This chain uses TRBV12-3 or TRBV12-4 with TRBJ1-2; tentatively, D is TRBD1 (5 bases). This CDR3 contains 16 residues. V shed 5 bases and J shed 0 bases, with 16 bases lying between them. CDR3: CASSPRETDPNYGYTF. DNA for the CDR3: TGTGCCAGCAGTCCCCGGGAGACAGACCCTAACTATGGCTACACCTTC.

This clonotype was observed at least ten times. The chain has TRBV4-3 and TRBJ2-7, with a possible D match to TRBD1 (6 bases). CDR1 and CDR2 from the germline V gene are LGHNA and YSLEER. The CDR3 totals 16 residues. V was trimmed by 0 bases and J by 2 bases, leaving 14 bases between them. CDR3: CASSQEGTDSPYEQYF. The CDR3 DNA sequence: TGCGCCAGCAGCCAAGAAGGCACGGACAGCCCCTACGAGCAGTACTTC.

In this sample, this clonotype turned up a few times. V and J are TRBV6-1 and TRBJ1-2, with unresolved D. The CDR3 has 13 residues. Germline assignment: CDR1 MNHNS and CDR2 SASEGT. Trimming took 4 bases from V and 3 from J, leaving 9 bases between them. CDR3 residues: CASSVDGDYGYTF. CDR3 DNA: TGTGCCAGCAGTGTGGACGGAGACTATGGCTACACCTTC.

This clonotype was counted ten times or more. V is TRBV20-1 and J is TRBJ2-7; D may be TRBD2 (6 bases). CDR3 size: 16 residues. Trimming shortened V by 4 bases and J by 2 bases, and 21 bases separated the two germline ends. Germline CDR1 and CDR2: DFQATT and SNEGSKA (reference sequence). The CDR3 DNA reads TGCAGTGCTACTTTTAGGAGGGGTACGCCTCCCTACGAGCAGTACTTC. This encodes CSATFRRGTPPYEQYF.

This clonotype was seen many times. The chain uses TRBV6-2 or TRBV6-3 and TRBJ2-7; TRBD1 aligns across 9 bases. Trimming cost V 7 bases and J 6 bases; bases outside gene matches: 10. CDR3 size: 14 residues. Germline loops: CDR1 MNHEY, CDR2 SVGEGT. CDR3 coding DNA: TGTGCCAGCACCGTGGGACAGGGCCGTACCGAGCAGTACTTC. Translated, it gives CASTVGQGRTEQYF.

This clonotype was seen a few times. The chain recombines TRBV9 with TRBJ2-1; TRBD2 matches at 11 bases. The CDR3 contains 18 residues. Germline V CDR1 and CDR2: SGDLS, YYNGEE. Unmatched junction bases numbered 9, after V lost 0 bases and J lost 4 bases. DNA of the CDR3: TGTGCCAGCAGCGTAGGAACTAGCGGGGGTTTTATTTACAATGAGCAGTTCTTC. Translating gives CASSVGTSGGFIYNEQFF.

This clonotype has ten or more counts. CDR3 nucleotide sequence: TGCAGCGTTGGGGGTCGCCAAGGGGAGACCCAGTACTTC. Translated, it gives CSVGGRQGETQYF. The V gene is TRBV29-1, the J gene TRBJ2-5; D gene unclear. Trimming removed 4 bases from V and 5 bases from J, with 14 bases in between. Per the germline V gene, CDR1 is SQVTM and CDR2 is ANQGSEA. This CDR3 comprises 13 residues.

This clonotype was seen many times. The chain couples TRBV20-1 to TRBJ1-2; D remains ambiguous. This CDR3 contains 11 residues. CDR1 DFQATT and CDR2 SNEGSKA come from the germline V gene (reference sequence). V was cut by 0 bases and J by 6 bases, with 5 bases left in between. CDR3 residues: CSARDLDGYTF. The CDR3 DNA is TGCAGTGCTAGAGATCTCGATGGCTACACCTTC.

There are a few counts of this clonotype. The V gene is TRBV5-1, the J gene TRBJ1-4; possibly TRBD1 for D (5 bases). Trimming left V 4 bases short and J 5 bases short, with 18 bases between. Germline loops: CDR1 SGHRS, CDR2 YFSETQ. There are 16 residues in the CDR3. CDR3 loop: CASSPGEGTVNEKLFF. For the CDR3, the DNA is TGCGCCAGCAGCCCCGGTGAAGGGACCGTAAATGAAAAACTGTTTTTT.

Details on this clonotype: This may come from a read error, since a much larger clone is one base off. The chain couples TRBV24-1 to TRBJ1-2; weak D call: TRBD1 (5 bases). Germline CDR1 is KGHDR and CDR2 is SFDVKD. The CDR3 totals 13 residues. V was pared by 3 bases and J by 7 bases, with 11 bases between. The CDR3 DNA is TGTGCCACCAGTGATGGGGACTTCTGTGGCTACACCTTC. This encodes CATSDGDFCGYTF.

The chain joins TRBV12-3 or TRBV12-4 to TRBJ1-5; no firm D call. CDR3 length: 12 amino acids. V lost 5 bases and J 15 bases, leaving 17 bases between the germline ends. Here the CDR3 DNA reads TGTGCCAGCAGTCTATCAACGGGATGGCGGCATTTT. Translation: CASSLSTGWRHF.

This clonotype was seen many times. This chain uses TRBV15 with TRBJ1-6, with TRBD1 as a possible D gene (6 bases). This CDR3 is 15 amino acids long. Germline V lookup: CDR1 LNHNV, CDR2 YYDKDF (reference sequence). The V end was cut by 0 bases, the J end by 10 bases, with 13 bases between. Here the CDR3 DNA reads TGTGCCACCAGCAGAGATAAGGGGGGCTGGTCACCCCTCCACTTT. It specifies CATSRDKGGWSPLHF.

This clonotype has a count of ten or more. This chain links TRBV5-5 with TRBJ1-3; no reliable D call. The germline gives CDR1 SGHKS, CDR2 YYEKEE (reference sequence). The V gene lost 3 bases and the J gene lost 2 bases, with 6 bases spanning the gap. This CDR3 has 13 residues. As DNA, the CDR3 is TGTGCCAGCAGCTACGGTACTGGAAACACCATATATTTT. The encoded protein is CASSYGTGNTIYF.

J is TRBJ2-7 and V is TRBV12-3 or TRBV12-4, with D possibly being TRBD1 (6 bases). V lost 5 bases, J lost 1 base, and 27 bases lay in between. The CDR3 runs 19 residues. The CDR3 loop reads CASSKAGTPGGVLSYEQYF. The CDR3 region has the DNA TGTGCCAGCAGTAAGGCCGGGACACCAGGAGGAGTTTTGTCCTACGAGCAGTACTTC.

This chain connects TRBV3-1 to TRBJ2-3; no reliable D call. Germline V lookup: CDR1 LGHDT, CDR2 YNNKEL (reference sequence). The V end was cut by 3 bases, the J end by 1 base, with 11 bases between. CDR3 length: 15 residues. The CDR3 DNA follows: TGTGCCAGCAGCCACATCCGCGGCGGCACAGATACGCAGTATTTT. Protein: CASSHIRGGTDTQYF.

This chain connects TRBV10-2 to TRBJ2-1; D is unresolved. Trimming shortened V by 3 bases and J by 6 bases, and 6 bases separated the two germline ends. The CDR3 is 12 residues long. Germline V gene lookup returns CDR1 WSHSY and CDR2 SAAADI. This CDR3 is CASSDNGNEQFF. The DNA for the CDR3 is TGCGCCAGCAGTGACAACGGCAATGAGCAGTTCTTC.

The chain uses TRBV7-9 and TRBJ2-2, with 7 bases matching TRBD2. J gave up 0 bases and V 5 bases, and 6 bases lay outside the gene matches. The CDR3 consists of 16 residues. In germline, CDR1 is SEHNR, CDR2 FQNEAQ (reference sequence). In nucleotides, the CDR3 is TGTGCCAGCAGCCGGCCTAGCGGTTCGAACACCGGGGAGCTGTTTTTT. Translated, it gives CASSRPSGSNTGELFF.

This sequence joins TRBV20-1 and TRBJ2-2; tentative D call: TRBD2 (6 bases). V lost 2 bases and J 6 bases, leaving 28 bases between the germline ends. The CDR3 loop spans 19 amino acids. Germline CDR1 is DFQATT and CDR2 is SNEGSKA (reference sequence). This chain's CDR3 is CSARLRYVLGGVGAGELFF. CDR3 nucleotide sequence: TGCAGTGCTAGACTCCGATACGTCCTAGGAGGGGTCGGGGCCGGGGAGCTGTTTTTT.

The CDR3 DNA sequence: TGTGCCAGCAGTTACTCGGGTGTTTCTCAAGAGACCCAGTACTTC. Residues: CASSYSGVSQETQYF. The rearrangement links TRBV6-5 to TRBJ2-5; D unclear. The V and J ends lost 0 bases and 2 bases respectively, with 10 bases between them. Germline CDR1 is MNHEY and CDR2 is SVGAGI. This CDR3 is 15 amino acids long.